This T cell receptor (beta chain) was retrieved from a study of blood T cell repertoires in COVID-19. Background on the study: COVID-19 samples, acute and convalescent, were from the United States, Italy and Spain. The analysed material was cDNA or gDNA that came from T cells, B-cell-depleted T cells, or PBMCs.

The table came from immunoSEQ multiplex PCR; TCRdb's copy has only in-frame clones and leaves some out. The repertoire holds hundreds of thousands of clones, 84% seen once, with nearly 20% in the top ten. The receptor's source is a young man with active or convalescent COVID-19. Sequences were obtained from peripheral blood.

CDR3 DNA sequence: TGCGCCAGCAGCGCCAGTGAAAGCGGACCTTACAATGAGCAGTTCTTC. Protein: CASSASESGPYNEQFF. The genes are TRBV5-1 and TRBJ2-1; perhaps TRBD2 as D (5 bases). The V end lost 4 bases, the J end lost 4 bases, and 18 bases lay between the germline ends. Germline CDR1 and CDR2: SGHRS and YFSETQ. The CDR3 runs 16 residues. The full variable domain, in which reference TRBV5-1 and TRBJ2-1 provide the parts outside the CDR3, is KAGVTQTPRYLIKTRGQQVTLSCSPISGHRSVSWYQQTPGQGLQFLFEYFSETQRNKGNFPGRFSGRQFSNSRSEMNVSTLELGDSALYLCASSASESGPYNEQFFGPGTRLTVL.